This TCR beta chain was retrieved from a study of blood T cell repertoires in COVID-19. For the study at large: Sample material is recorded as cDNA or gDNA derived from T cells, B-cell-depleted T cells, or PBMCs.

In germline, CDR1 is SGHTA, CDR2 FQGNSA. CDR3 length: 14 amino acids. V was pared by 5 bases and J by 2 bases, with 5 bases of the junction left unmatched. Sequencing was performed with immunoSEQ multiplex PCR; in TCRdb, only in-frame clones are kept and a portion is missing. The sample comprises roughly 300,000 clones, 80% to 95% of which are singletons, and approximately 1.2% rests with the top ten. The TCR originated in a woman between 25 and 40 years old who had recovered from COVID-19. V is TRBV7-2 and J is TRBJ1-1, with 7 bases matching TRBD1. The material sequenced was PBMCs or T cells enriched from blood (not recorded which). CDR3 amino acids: CASSLTGFNTEAFF. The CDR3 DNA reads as TGTGCCAGCAGCCTGACAGGGTTTAACACTGAAGCTTTCTTT.